The clone carrying this T cell receptor (beta chain) turned up a few times. The antigen remains undetermined. These data originate in a study of response to subunit inactivated influenza vaccine. The study, taken as a whole, reports: Authors proposed each seasonal influenza vaccination draws in few new T cells.

Per the germline V gene, CDR1 is DFQATT and CDR2 is SNEGSKA (reference sequence). The length of the CDR3 is 17 residues. V dropped 1 base and J dropped 0 bases, with 19 bases sitting between them. Each CDR3 protein gets one entry after TCRdb re-called the RT-PCR reads with MiXCR. The sample contains fewer than 750,000 distinct CDR3 sequences, 14% of which appear only once. Specimen: PBMCs from blood, collected about 13 days after vaccination. The clonotype was recovered from a man aged 50-59 years who received an inactivated influenza vaccine. The chain combines TRBV20-1 with TRBJ2-7; possibly TRBD2 for D (5 bases). DNA of the CDR3: TGCAGTGCTAGAGCCCCTCGCGAAACTAGGTACTCCTACGAGCAGTACTTC. Protein product: CSARAPRETRYSYEQYF.